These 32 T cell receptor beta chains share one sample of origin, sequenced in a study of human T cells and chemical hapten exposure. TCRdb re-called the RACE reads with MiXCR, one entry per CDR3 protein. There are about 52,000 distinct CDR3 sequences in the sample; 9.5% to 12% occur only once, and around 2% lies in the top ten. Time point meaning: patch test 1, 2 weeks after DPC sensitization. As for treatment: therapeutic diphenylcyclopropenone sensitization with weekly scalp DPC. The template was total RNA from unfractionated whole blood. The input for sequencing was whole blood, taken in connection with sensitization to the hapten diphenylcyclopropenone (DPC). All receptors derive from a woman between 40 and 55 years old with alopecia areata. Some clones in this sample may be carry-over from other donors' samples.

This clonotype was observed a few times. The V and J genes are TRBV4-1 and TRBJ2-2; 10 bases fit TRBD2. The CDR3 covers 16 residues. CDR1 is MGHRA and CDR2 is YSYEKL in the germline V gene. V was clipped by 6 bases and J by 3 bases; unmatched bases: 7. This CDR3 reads CASSIQRGGDTGELFF. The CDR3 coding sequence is TGCGCCAGCAGTATACAGCGGGGGGGCGACACCGGGGAGCTGTTTTTT.

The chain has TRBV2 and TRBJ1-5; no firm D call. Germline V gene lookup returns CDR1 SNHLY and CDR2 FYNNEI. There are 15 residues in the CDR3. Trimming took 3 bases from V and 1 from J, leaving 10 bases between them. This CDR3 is CASSELGLSNQPQHF. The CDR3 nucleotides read TGTGCCAGCAGTGAGCTGGGTTTGAGCAATCAGCCCCAGCATTTT. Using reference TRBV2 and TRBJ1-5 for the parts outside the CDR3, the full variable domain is EPEVTQTPSHQVTQMGQEVILRCVPISNHLYFYWYRQILGQKVEFLVSFYNNEISEKSEIFDDQFSVERPDGSNFTLKIRSTKLEDSAMYFCASSELGLSNQPQHFGDGTRLSIL.

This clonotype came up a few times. The CDR3 loop reads CASSHPGSLETQYF. The CDR3 DNA reads as TGTGCCAGCAGCCACCCAGGGTCTTTGGAGACCCAGTACTTC. J is TRBJ2-5 and V is TRBV3-1, with D possibly TRBD1 on 5 matching bases. Deletions cut 3 bases from V and 5 bases from J, with 13 bases between. The CDR3 runs 14 residues. From germline, CDR1 is LGHDT and CDR2 YNNKEL (reference sequence).

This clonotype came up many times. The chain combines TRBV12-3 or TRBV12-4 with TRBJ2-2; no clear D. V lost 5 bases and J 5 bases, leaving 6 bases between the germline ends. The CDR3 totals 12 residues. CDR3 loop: CASSNPTGELFF. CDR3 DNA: TGTGCCAGCAGTAATCCAACCGGGGAGCTGTTTTTT.

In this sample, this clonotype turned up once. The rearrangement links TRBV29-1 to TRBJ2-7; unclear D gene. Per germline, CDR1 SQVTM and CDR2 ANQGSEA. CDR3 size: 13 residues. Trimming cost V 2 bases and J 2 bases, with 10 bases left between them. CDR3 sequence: CSVERQAPYEQYF. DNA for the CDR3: TGCAGCGTTGAAAGGCAGGCCCCCTACGAGCAGTACTTC.

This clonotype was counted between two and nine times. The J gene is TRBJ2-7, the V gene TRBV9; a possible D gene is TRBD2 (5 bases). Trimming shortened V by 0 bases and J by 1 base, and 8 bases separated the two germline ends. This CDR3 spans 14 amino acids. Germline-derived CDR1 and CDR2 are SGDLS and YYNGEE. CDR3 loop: CASSVGAGSYEQYF. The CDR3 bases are TGTGCCAGCAGCGTAGGGGCGGGTTCCTACGAGCAGTACTTC.

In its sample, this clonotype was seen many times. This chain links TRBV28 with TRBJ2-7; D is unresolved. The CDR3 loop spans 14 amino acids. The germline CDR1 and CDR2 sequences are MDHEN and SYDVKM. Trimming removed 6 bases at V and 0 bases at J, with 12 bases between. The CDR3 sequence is CASRSGRHSYEQYF. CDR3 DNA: TGTGCCAGCAGATCGGGCAGGCACTCCTACGAGCAGTACTTC.

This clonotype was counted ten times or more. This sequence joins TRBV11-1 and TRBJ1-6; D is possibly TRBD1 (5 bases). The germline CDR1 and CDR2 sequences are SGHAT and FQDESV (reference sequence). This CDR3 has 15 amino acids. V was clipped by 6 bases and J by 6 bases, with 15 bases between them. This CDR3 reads CASRSGTVRNSPLHF. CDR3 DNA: TGTGCCAGCAGGTCCGGGACGGTTCGTAATTCACCCCTCCACTTT.

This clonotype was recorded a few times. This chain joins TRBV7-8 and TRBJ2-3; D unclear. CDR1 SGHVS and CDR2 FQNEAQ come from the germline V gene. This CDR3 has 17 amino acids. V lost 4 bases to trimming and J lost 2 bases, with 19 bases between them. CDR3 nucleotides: TGTGCCAGCAGCTCCTTGGGCTACCCAAAAGACACAGATACGCAGTATTTT. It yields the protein CASSSLGYPKDTDTQYF.

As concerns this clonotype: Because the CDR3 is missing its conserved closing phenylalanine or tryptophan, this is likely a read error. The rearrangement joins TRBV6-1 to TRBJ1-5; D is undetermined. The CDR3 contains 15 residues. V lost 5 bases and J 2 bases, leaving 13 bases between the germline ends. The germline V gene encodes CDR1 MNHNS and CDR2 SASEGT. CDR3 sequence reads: CASSSPTRGNQPQHL. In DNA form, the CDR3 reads TGTGCCAGCAGTTCCCCAACGCGGGGCAATCAGCCCCAGCATTTA.

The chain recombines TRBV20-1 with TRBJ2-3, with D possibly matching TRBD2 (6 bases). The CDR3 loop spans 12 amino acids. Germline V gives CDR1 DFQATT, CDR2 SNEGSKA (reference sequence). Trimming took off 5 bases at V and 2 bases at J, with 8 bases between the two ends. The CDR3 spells CSARENTDTQYF. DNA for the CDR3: TGCAGTGCTCGGGAGAACACAGATACGCAGTATTTT.

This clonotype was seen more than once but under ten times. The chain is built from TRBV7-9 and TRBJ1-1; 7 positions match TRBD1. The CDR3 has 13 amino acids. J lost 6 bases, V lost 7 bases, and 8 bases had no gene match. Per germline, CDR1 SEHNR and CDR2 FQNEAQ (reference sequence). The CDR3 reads CASNLKGAAEAFF. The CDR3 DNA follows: TGTGCCAGCAACCTTAAGGGGGCGGCTGAAGCTTTCTTT.

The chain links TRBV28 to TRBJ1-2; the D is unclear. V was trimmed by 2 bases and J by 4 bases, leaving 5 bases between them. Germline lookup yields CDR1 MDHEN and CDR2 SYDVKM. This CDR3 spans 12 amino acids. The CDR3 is CASSLNSYGYTF. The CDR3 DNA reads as TGTGCCAGCAGTTTAAACAGCTATGGCTACACCTTC.

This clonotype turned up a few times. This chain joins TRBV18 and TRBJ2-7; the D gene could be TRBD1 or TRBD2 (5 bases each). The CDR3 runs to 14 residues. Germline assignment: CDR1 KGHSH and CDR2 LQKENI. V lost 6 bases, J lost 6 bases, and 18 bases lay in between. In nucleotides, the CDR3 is TGTGCCAGCTCGCCGGGACCGCTACCGGGCGAGCAGTACTTC. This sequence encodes CASSPGPLPGEQYF.

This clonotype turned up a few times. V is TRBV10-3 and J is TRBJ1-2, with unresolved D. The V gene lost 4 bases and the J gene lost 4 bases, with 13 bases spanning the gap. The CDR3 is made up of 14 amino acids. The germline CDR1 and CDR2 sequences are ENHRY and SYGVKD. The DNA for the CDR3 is TGTGCCATCAGTGTCGGGAAAACGGCCTATGGCTACACCTTC. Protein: CAISVGKTAYGYTF.

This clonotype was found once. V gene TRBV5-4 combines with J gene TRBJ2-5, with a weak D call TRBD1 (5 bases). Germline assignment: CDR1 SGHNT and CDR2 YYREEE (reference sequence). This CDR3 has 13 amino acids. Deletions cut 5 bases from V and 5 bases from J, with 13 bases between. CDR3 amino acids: CASRGRARETQYF. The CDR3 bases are TGTGCCAGCAGGGGCAGGGCCAGGGAGACCCAGTACTTC.

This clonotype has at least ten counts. CDR3 sequence (DNA): TGTGCCAGCAGCTCTGGGGCCAACGTCCTGACTTTC. It encodes CASSSGANVLTF. The chain recombines TRBV27 with TRBJ2-6; D uncertain. Between the trimmed V and J ends, which lost 6 bases and 0 bases, there was a span of 0 bases. The CDR3 runs to 12 residues. Per germline, CDR1 MNHEY and CDR2 SMNVEV (reference sequence).

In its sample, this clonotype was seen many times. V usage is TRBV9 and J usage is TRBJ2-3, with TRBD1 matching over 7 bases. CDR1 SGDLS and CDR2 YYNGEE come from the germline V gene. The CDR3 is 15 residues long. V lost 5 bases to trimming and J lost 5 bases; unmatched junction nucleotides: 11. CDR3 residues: CASSREGARLDTQYF. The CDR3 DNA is TGTGCCAGCAGTCGCGAGGGGGCCCGGTTAGATACGCAGTATTTT.

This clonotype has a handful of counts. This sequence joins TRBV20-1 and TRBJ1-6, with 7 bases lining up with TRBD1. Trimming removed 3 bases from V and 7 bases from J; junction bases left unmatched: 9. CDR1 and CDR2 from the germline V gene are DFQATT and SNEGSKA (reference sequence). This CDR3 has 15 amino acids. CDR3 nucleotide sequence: TGCAGTGCTAGGAGGACAGGAGGAAAAAATTCACCCCTCCACTTT. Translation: CSARRTGGKNSPLHF.

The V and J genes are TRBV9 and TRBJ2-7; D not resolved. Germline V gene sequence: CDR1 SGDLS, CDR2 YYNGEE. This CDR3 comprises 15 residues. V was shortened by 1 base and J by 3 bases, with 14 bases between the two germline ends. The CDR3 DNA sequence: TGTGCCAGCAGCGTATCGGGCTTTGGGGACTACGAGCAGTACTTC. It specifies CASSVSGFGDYEQYF.

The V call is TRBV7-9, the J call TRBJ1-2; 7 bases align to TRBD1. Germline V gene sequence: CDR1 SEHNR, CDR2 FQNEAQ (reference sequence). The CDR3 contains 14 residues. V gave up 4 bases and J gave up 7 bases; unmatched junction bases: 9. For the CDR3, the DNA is TGTGCCAGCAGCTCCGACAGGGTCTGGGTTGGCTACACCTTC. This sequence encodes CASSSDRVWVGYTF.

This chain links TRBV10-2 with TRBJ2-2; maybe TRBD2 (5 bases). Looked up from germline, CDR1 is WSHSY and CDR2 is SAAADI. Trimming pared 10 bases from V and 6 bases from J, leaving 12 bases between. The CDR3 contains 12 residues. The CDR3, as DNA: TGCGCCACCCGGGGTAACCCCGGGGAGCTGTTTTTT. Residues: CATRGNPGELFF.

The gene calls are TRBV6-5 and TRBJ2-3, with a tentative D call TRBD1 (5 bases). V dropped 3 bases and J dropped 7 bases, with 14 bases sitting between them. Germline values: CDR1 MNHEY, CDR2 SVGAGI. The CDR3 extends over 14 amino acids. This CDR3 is CASSYLGASNTQYF. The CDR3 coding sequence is TGTGCCAGCAGTTATCTTGGGGCCAGTAATACGCAGTATTTT.

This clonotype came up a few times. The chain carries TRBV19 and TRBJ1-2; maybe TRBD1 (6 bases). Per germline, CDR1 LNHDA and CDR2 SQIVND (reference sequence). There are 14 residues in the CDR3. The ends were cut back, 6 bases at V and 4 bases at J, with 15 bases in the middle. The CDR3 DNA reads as TGTGCCAGTAGAAACGACAGGTTGGGCTATGGCTACACCTTC. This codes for CASRNDRLGYGYTF.

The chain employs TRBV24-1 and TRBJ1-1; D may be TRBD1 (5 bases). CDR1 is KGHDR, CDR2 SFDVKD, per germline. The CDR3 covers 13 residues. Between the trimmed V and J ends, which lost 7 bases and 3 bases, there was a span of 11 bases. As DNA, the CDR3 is TGTGCCACCAGCAATCAGGGCTACACTGAAGCTTTCTTT. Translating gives CATSNQGYTEAFF.

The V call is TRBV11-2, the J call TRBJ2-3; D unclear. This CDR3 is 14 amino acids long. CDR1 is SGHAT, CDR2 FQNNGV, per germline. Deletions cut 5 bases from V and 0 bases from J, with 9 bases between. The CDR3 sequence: CASSRHRSTDTQYF. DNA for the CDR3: TGTGCCAGCAGCCGCCACCGGAGCACAGATACGCAGTATTTT.

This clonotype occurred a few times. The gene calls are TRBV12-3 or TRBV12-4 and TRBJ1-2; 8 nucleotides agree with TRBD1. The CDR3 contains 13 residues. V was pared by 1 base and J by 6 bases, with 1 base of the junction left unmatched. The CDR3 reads CASSLGTGNGYTF. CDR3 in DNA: TGTGCCAGCAGTTTAGGGACAGGGAATGGCTACACCTTC.

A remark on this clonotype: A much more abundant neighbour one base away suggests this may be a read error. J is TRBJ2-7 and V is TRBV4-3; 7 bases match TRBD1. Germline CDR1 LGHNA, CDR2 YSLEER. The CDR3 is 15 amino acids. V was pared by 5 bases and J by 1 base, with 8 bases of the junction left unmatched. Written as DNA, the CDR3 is TGCGCCAGCAGCGAGGAACAGGGGTGGTCCTACGAGCAGTACTTC. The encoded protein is CASSEEQGWSYEQYF.

The CDR3 loop reads CASGSGTSWKETQYF. CDR3 nucleotides: TGTGCTAGTGGTTCTGGGACTAGCTGGAAAGAGACCCAGTACTTC. The chain employs TRBV12-5 and TRBJ2-5, with TRBD2 matching 9 bases. The germline CDR1 and CDR2 sequences are LGHNT and FRNRAP. Trimming took 4 bases from V and 3 from J; bases not matched to a gene: 6. The CDR3 has 15 amino acids.

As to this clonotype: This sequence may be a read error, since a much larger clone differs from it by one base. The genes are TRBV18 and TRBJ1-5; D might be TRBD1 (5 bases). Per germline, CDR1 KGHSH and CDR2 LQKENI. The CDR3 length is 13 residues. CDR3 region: CTSSGGSNQPQHF. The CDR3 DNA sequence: TGTACCAGCTCGGGGGGGAGCAATCAGCCCCAGCATTTT.

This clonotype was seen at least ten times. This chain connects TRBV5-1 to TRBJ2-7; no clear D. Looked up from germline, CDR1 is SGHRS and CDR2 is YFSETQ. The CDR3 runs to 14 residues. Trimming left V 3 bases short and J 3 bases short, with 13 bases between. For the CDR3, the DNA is TGCGCCAGCAGCTCATACATACAGAGCTACGAGCAGTACTTC. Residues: CASSSYIQSYEQYF.

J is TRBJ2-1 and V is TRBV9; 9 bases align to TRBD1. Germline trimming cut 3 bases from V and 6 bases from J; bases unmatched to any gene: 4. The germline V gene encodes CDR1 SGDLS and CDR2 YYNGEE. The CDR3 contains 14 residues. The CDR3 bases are TGTGCCAGCAGCGCCGGGACAGGGCCCAATGAGCAGTTCTTC. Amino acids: CASSAGTGPNEQFF.